This paragraph covers one T cell receptor beta chain sequence. No antigen is known for it. The same CDR3 arises from other DNA sequences in this sample as well. Germline lookup yields CDR1 SGHRS and CDR2 YFSETQ. CDR3 size: 13 residues. The ends were cut back, 2 bases at V and 4 bases at J, with 7 bases in the middle. These data are taken from a study of shared clonotypes between healthy human individuals. Overall study results and limits: Memory subsets had estimated richness that was generally smaller than that of naive subsets.

Assay used: immunoSEQ multiplex PCR; TCRdb lists only in-frame clones, some missing. The sample lists some 2.4 million clones, more than 85% occurring once. The TCR comes from a man between 18 and 35 years old in good health. Some clones in this sample may be carry-over from other donors' samples. The chain recombines TRBV5-1 with TRBJ2-1; D is perhaps TRBD1 (5 bases). The sample was naive CD4+ T cells from PBMCs. Subset indicated: CD45RA+ positively selected. The DNA of the CDR3 is TGCGCCAGCAGCTTTGACAGTTACAATGAGCAGTTCTTC. Protein sequence: CASSFDSYNEQFF.